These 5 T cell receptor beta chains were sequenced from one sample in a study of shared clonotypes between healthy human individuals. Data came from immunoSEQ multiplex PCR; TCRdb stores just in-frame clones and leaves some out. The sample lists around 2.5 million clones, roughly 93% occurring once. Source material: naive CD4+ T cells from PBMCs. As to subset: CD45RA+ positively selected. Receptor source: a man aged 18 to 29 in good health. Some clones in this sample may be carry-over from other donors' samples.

The CDR3 region is CASSLDGQGRGATEAFF. CDR3 nucleotides: TGCGCCAGCAGCTTGGACGGGCAGGGACGGGGTGCGACTGAAGCTTTCTTT. The rearrangement links TRBV5-1 to TRBJ1-1, with D maybe TRBD1 (5 bases). With 0 bases removed from V and 5 bases from J, the gap between germline ends came to 20 bases. Germline CDR1 is SGHRS and CDR2 is YFSETQ. This CDR3 region has 17 residues. The variable domain in full, completed from reference TRBV5-1 and TRBJ1-1, reads KAGVTQTPRYLIKTRGQQVTLSCSPISGHRSVSWYQQTPGQGLQFLFEYFSETQRNKGNFPGRFSGRQFSNSRSEMNVSTLELGDSALYLCASSLDGQGRGATEAFFGQGTRLTVV.

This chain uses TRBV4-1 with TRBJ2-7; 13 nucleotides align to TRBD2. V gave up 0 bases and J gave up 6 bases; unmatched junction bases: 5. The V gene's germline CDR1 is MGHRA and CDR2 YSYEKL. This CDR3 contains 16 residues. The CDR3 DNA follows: TGCGCCAGCAGCCAAGATCAAACTAGCGGGAGGGGCGAGCAGTACTTC. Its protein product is CASSQDQTSGRGEQYF.

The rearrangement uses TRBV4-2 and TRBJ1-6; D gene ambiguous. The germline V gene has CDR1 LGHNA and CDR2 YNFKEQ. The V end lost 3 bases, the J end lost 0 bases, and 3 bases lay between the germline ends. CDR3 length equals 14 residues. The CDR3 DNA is TGTGCCAGCAGCCATGGCTCCTATAATTCACCCCTCCACTTT. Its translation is CASSHGSYNSPLHF.

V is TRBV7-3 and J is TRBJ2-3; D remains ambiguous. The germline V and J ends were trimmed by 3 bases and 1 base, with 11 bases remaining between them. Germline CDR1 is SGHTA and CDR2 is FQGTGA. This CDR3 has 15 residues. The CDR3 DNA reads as TGTGCCAGCAGCTTTAGCTGGTCCCGCACAGATACGCAGTATTTT. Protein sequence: CASSFSWSRTDTQYF.

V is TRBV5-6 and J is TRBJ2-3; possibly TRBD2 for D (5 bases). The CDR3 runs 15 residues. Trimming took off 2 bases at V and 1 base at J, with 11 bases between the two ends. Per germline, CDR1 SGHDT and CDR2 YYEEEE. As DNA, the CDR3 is TGTGCCAGCAGCTTTCGAAGCGGAGGCACAGATACGCAGTATTTT. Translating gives CASSFRSGGTDTQYF.